This record concerns one TCR beta chain sequence. No antigen is known for it. No clone much larger than this one lies a single base away; base qualities are absent. The data were taken from a study of T cells in localized non-small cell lung cancer (dated by TCRdb to the early 2020s). Regarding the research as a whole: The study analyzed T cell repertoires of 200 to 300 early-stage NSCLC patients, comparing tumors and uninvolved tumor-adjacent lungs. The cohort comprised roughly 220 treatment-naïve NSCLC patients with resected, localized lung tumors. NSCLC patients had a mean age of approximately 72 years, and around 140 were male and about 98 female.

TCR beta CDR3 regions were sequenced from DNA using the immunoSEQ Assay. As for the authors' bioinformatics: To compute T cell density, TCR beta template counts were normalized to usable DNA, which was estimated by amplifying housekeeping genes. Richness was estimated using the preseqR package, with extrapolation to 400,000 templates for PBMC samples and to 120,000 templates for tissue samples. Clonality was taken to be one minus Pielou's evenness. Differential abundance testing on productive amino-acid clonotypes, with a minimum total count of 5 and an alpha of 0.1, was used to identify tissue-enriched TCRs. The Jaccard Index and the Morisita Overlap Index were used to quantify repertoire overlap between compartments. TCR beta CDR3s were clustered by GLIPH together with public tetramer-defined viral CDR3s, and at least three viral sequences plus V-gene enrichment were required for viral motifs. TCRdb mirrors the immuneACCESS table, restricted to in-frame sequences. Some clones are absent from its copies; in checked studies, under half trace to an unresolved V gene, and the reason for the others is unknown. The V and J calls and clone size were taken over from that table, and D and trimming were inferred from the DNA. Within this sample are more than 1,500 clones, with around 27% of them counted one time only. Of the sample, approximately 22% falls within the top ten clones.

CDR1 and CDR2 (SGHRS, YFSETQ) derive from the germline V gene. Germline trimming: 5 bases from V, 2 bases from J; junction bases outside gene matches: 20. The CDR3 has 21 amino acids, counting the end cysteine and phenylalanine. The read is trimmed to its CDR3 DNA, 63 bases read in frame from base 1. Study-level results and caveats: Multi-region tumor sequencing was not performed, so intratumor heterogeneity could not be excluded. Higher blood T cell density associated with longer overall survival, while higher adjacent-lung clonality associated with shorter survival. A median of about 50 of the top 100 tumor clones turned up in the paired uninvolved adjacent lung, and roughly 30 of those clones also ranked among the top 100 of that same adjacent lung. The highest T cell clonality was observed in uninvolved tumor-adjacent lung, where clonality exceeded that of tumor, suggesting that antigenic responses were more focused in uninvolved tumor-adjacent lung. Since the design was exploratory, TCR variables were selected using unadjusted p-values with no false-discovery rate correction.

Two independent pathologists confirmed that the uninvolved adjacent lung, which was taken at least 2 cm from the tumor margin, was free of atypia. At diagnosis, tumor, uninvolved tumor-adjacent lung and peripheral blood were collected and then preserved as a mix of FFPE and fresh-frozen material. The sample was normal lung tissue next to the tumor, taken before any cancer treatment. The chain uses TRBV5-1 and TRBJ2-5; 14 junctional bases match TRBD2. The clonotype comes from an older female donor with stage I lung adenocarcinoma. The CDR3 region reads CASRNHRSGLAGAGDQETQYF. The bases are TGCGCCAGCAGAAATCATCGGTCGGGACTAGCGGGAGCGGGTGATCAAGAGACCCAGTACTTC.